These 8 T cell receptor beta chains were sequenced from one sample in a study of T cell repertoires in cytomegalovirus infection. The antigens of these receptors remain unknown. MiXCR, run by TCRdb on the reads, gives a single entry per CDR3 protein. Of just over 450,000 distinct CDR3 sequences listed, about 42% are singletons. Source: cultured PBMCs, taken from culture after CMV antigen stimulation. Source of these receptors: a human donor in good health (CMV status not recorded). Some clones in this sample may be carry-over from other donors' samples.

The chain joins TRBV9 to TRBJ2-6; D tentatively fits TRBD1 or TRBD2 (5 bases each). The V gene lost 2 bases and the J gene lost 0 bases, with 15 bases spanning the gap. CDR1 SGDLS and CDR2 YYNGEE come from the germline V gene. The CDR3 has 18 amino acids. The CDR3 coding sequence is TGTGCCAGCAGCGTTTGGCAGGCGAGGGGCTCTGGGGCCAACGTCCTGACTTTC. Translated, it gives CASSVWQARGSGANVLTF.

This clonotype occurred a few times. J is TRBJ2-7 and V is TRBV11-2; TRBD1 matches 7 bases. The germline gives CDR1 SGHAT, CDR2 FQNNGV. The CDR3 length is 15 residues. The junction had 10 bases not matched to a gene; V was cut back by 5 bases and J by 3 bases. The CDR3 loop is CASSPSKGANYEQYF. CDR3 bases: TGTGCCAGCAGCCCTAGTAAGGGGGCGAACTACGAGCAGTACTTC.

This clonotype was counted a few times. The V call is TRBV6-5, the J call TRBJ1-5; 8 nucleotides match TRBD1. The CDR3 sequence is 15 residues long. The trim removed 2 bases at V and 5 bases at J, leaving 5 bases unmatched. Germline V lookup: CDR1 MNHEY, CDR2 SVGAGI. The CDR3 DNA reads as TGTGCCAGCAGTTACGGGATACAGGGGGATCAGCCCCAGCATTTT. It encodes CASSYGIQGDQPQHF.

The chain recombines TRBV7-2 with TRBJ2-1; weak D call: TRBD1 (5 bases). The CDR3 sequence is 16 residues long. V was clipped by 4 bases and J by 6 bases, with 19 bases between them. From germline, CDR1 is SGHTA and CDR2 FQGNSA. Here the CDR3 reads CASSWAGAPPFNEQFF. The DNA for the CDR3 is TGTGCCAGCAGCTGGGCTGGGGCCCCCCCGTTCAATGAGCAGTTCTTC.

This rearrangement joins TRBV11-2 to TRBJ2-1; 9 bases map to TRBD1. V was pared by 6 bases and J by 1 base, with 10 bases of the junction left unmatched. This CDR3 has 17 residues. Germline V gene sequence: CDR1 SGHAT, CDR2 FQNNGV. CDR3 sequence (DNA): TGTGCCAGCAGTCGGACAGGGGCAATCTTATCCTACAATGAGCAGTTCTTC. Amino acid sequence: CASSRTGAILSYNEQFF.

The sample holds a few counts of this clonotype. The genes are TRBV4-1 and TRBJ2-1; 10 positions agree with TRBD2. V shed 3 bases, J shed 9 bases, and the junction held 8 bases outside the gene matches. The V gene's germline CDR1 is MGHRA and CDR2 YSYEKL. The CDR3 sequence is 15 residues long. The DNA of the CDR3 is TGCGCCAGCAGCCAGCGAAGCGGGAGGGCATCTGAGCAGTTCTTC. Translated: CASSQRSGRASEQFF.

Only a few counts were recorded for this clonotype. This sequence joins TRBV7-6 and TRBJ2-5, with D unclear. CDR3 length: 15 residues. CDR1 is SGHVS, CDR2 FNYEAQ, per germline. Trimming removed 5 bases at V and 10 bases at J, with 23 bases between. The CDR3 region is CASSPTGPRQWGQYF. Here the CDR3 DNA reads TGTGCCAGCAGCCCCACCGGCCCCAGGCAGTGGGGCCAGTACTTC.

The chain combines TRBV11-2 with TRBJ2-1, with 7 bases lining up with TRBD2. Losses at the gene ends were 3 bases for V and 9 bases for J; bases not matched to a gene: 11. Germline CDR1 is SGHAT and CDR2 is FQNNGV. This CDR3 has 15 amino acids. The CDR3 spells CASSLRGLPAAEQFF. The CDR3 region has the DNA TGTGCCAGCAGCTTGAGGGGACTACCGGCGGCTGAGCAGTTCTTC.